The rows below give T cell receptor beta chains drawn from one sample of a study of beta chain features in type 1 diabetes. Sequenced by immunoSEQ multiplex PCR; TCRdb stores in-frame clones only, minus some. The table includes 400,000 or so clones, roughly 12% detected once. The sample comprised naive CD4+ T cells from blood. The source of these receptors is a woman under 30 with type 1 diabetes. Both conserved end residues are trimmed from each CDR3. Fields, in order: J gene, V gene, CDR3 protein.

J gene: TRBJ2-3; V gene: TRBV7-2; CDR3 protein: ASYGGVGDTQY
J gene: TRBJ2-5; V gene: TRBV4-2; CDR3 protein: ASSQVGLQGRREDTQY
J gene: TRBJ2-7; V gene: TRBV7-2; CDR3 protein: ASRRLAGRYEQY
J gene: TRBJ2-1; V gene: TRBV6-5; CDR3 protein: ASTFLRPNEQF
J gene: TRBJ2-5; V gene: TRBV2; CDR3 protein: ASRGGEETQY
J gene: TRBJ1-1; V gene: TRBV7-2; CDR3 protein: ASRNNGGYTEAF
J gene: TRBJ2-5; V gene: TRBV6-6; CDR3 protein: ASSSTSGIETQY
J gene: TRBJ1-1; V gene: TRBV29-1; CDR3 protein: SVVGRLNTEAF
J gene: TRBJ2-1; V gene: TRBV2; CDR3 protein: ASSPRVGGSYNEQF
J gene: TRBJ1-5; V gene: TRBV29-1; CDR3 protein: SVGYSSNQPQH
J gene: TRBJ2-1; V gene: TRBV7-2; CDR3 protein: ASSLAGAGVNNEQF
J gene: TRBJ2-1; V gene: TRBV6-5; CDR3 protein: ASSRSGIRDNEQF
J gene: TRBJ1-1; V gene: TRBV5-1; CDR3 protein: ASGQGLWHTEAF
J gene: TRBJ2-7; V gene: TRBV5-6; CDR3 protein: ASSLAGHYEQY
J gene: TRBJ1-1; V gene: TRBV11-2; CDR3 protein: ASSFLSGNTEAF
J gene: TRBJ1-5; V gene: TRBV7-8; CDR3 protein: ASSPRQGRTSNQPQH
J gene: TRBJ1-2; V gene: TRBV30; CDR3 protein: AWSVQELGGRGKYGYT
J gene: TRBJ2-4; V gene: TRBV4-2; CDR3 protein: ASSQESRDRSYIQY
J gene: TRBJ1-5; V gene: TRBV30; CDR3 protein: AWSRQGNQPQH
J gene: TRBJ1-4; V gene: TRBV18; CDR3 protein: ASSTPPNEKLF
J gene: TRBJ1-2; V gene: TRBV28; CDR3 protein: ASSLTGGYT
J gene: TRBJ2-5; V gene: TRBV5-1; CDR3 protein: ASSSEGGRVSETQY
J gene: TRBJ1-1; V gene: TRBV19; CDR3 protein: ASFFGGVNTEAF
J gene: TRBJ2-1; V gene: TRBV18; CDR3 protein: ASSPYPLAYEQF
J gene: TRBJ2-7; V gene: TRBV28; CDR3 protein: ASSLVYSGTLEQY
J gene: TRBJ2-7; V gene: TRBV5-4; CDR3 protein: ASSTDLRDRVHYEQY
J gene: TRBJ2-5; V gene: TRBV9; CDR3 protein: ASSVNSDGALKTQY
J gene: TRBJ2-7; V gene: TRBV7-9; CDR3 protein: ASSLGSGRAEQY
J gene: TRBJ2-2; V gene: TRBV7-3; CDR3 protein: ASRDRGTGELF
J gene: TRBJ1-5; V gene: TRBV18; CDR3 protein: ASSPGTPNQPQH
J gene: TRBJ2-5; V gene: TRBV11-3; CDR3 protein: ASSTTGTGAGETQY
J gene: TRBJ2-7; V gene: TRBV5-1; CDR3 protein: ASSLQGDGEQY
J gene: TRBJ1-2; V gene: TRBV6-6; CDR3 protein: ASSSQEKHGYT
J gene: TRBJ2-5; V gene: TRBV4-1; CDR3 protein: ASSQVRASGSRLETQY
J gene: TRBJ2-1; V gene: TRBV29-1; CDR3 protein: SVATGYNEQF
J gene: TRBJ2-1; V gene: TRBV18; CDR3 protein: ASSPGPEQF
J gene: TRBJ2-5; V gene: TRBV28; CDR3 protein: ASKEGWDETQY
J gene: TRBJ2-5; V gene: TRBV29-1; CDR3 protein: SVRDQETQY
J gene: TRBJ2-3; V gene: TRBV11-3; CDR3 protein: ASSLRPDTQY
J gene: TRBJ1-2; V gene: TRBV18; CDR3 protein: ASSEGSGGYT
J gene: TRBJ2-2; V gene: TRBV9; CDR3 protein: ASSAPLAGYPGTGELF